The 10 T cell receptor beta chains below come from one sample, sequenced in a study of Ad26.COV2.S vaccination and SARS-CoV-2 variants. Profiled with immunoSEQ multiplex PCR; TCRdb holds only in-frame clones, not every one. The sample has about 280,000 clones, more than 70% seen once. Treatment meaning: around 19 received Ad26.COV2.S at low or high dose, single or two shots; 5 received placebo; per-sample allocation not given. Specimen acquisition occurred on day 63 following the initial vaccine or placebo injection. Sequenced material: peripheral blood, taken in a trial of Ad26.COV2.S vaccine versus placebo. The receptors stem from a person aged 18 to 65 who received the Ad26.COV2.S COVID-19 vaccine or a placebo.

The chain links TRBV6-5 to TRBJ2-7, with TRBD1 matching 8 bases. The CDR3 spans 13 residues. J gave up 1 base and V 6 bases, and 2 bases lay outside the gene matches. In germline, CDR1 is MNHEY, CDR2 SVGAGI. Here the CDR3 DNA reads TGTGCCAGCAGCCGGACAGGGTCCTACGAGCAGTACTTC. Its protein product is CASSRTGSYEQYF.

The rearrangement links TRBV18 to TRBJ2-1; D is uncertain. Per the germline V gene, CDR1 is KGHSH and CDR2 is LQKENI. The CDR3 totals 14 residues. Trimming removed 1 base from V and 5 bases from J, with 9 bases in between. Here the CDR3 reads CASSPLSFNNEQFF. The CDR3 DNA is TGTGCCAGCTCACCACTGAGCTTTAACAATGAGCAGTTCTTC.

In this sample, this clone turned up a few times. V gene TRBV7-2 combines with J gene TRBJ1-5, with 7 nucleotides matching TRBD1. Germline trimming cut 3 bases from V and 1 base from J; bases unmatched to any gene: 0. CDR3 length equals 14 residues. From germline, CDR1 is SGHTA and CDR2 FQGNSA. DNA of the CDR3: TGTGCCAGCAGCTTGACAGGGAGCAATCAGCCCCAGCATTTT. This gives the protein CASSLTGSNQPQHF.

The chain employs TRBV18 and TRBJ2-3; D is perhaps TRBD1 (5 bases). CDR3 size: 15 residues. V was cut by 0 bases and J by 5 bases, with 12 bases left in between. Germline V CDR1 and CDR2: KGHSH, LQKENI. The CDR3 bases are TGTGCCAGCTCACCACCGTGGGGCTCAGAAGATACGCAGTATTTT. Its translation is CASSPPWGSEDTQYF.

The chain joins TRBV30 to TRBJ1-2; 8 nucleotides match TRBD1. Germline CDR1 and CDR2: GTSNPN and SVGIG (reference sequence). The CDR3 consists of 13 residues. The junction had 5 bases not matched to a gene; V was cut back by 0 bases and J by 8 bases. Here the CDR3 DNA reads TGTGCCTGGAGTGTTAGGGGGACAGGCGGCTACACCTTC. Its protein is CAWSVRGTGGYTF.

The chain employs TRBV5-1 and TRBJ1-3; a weak D match, TRBD1 (6 bases). The length of the CDR3 is 15 residues. Germline CDR1 is SGHRS and CDR2 is YFSETQ. Between the trimmed V and J ends, which lost 7 bases and 2 bases, there was a span of 16 bases. This CDR3 is CASRPVEGAGNTIYF. CDR3 sequence (DNA): TGCGCCAGCCGCCCGGTGGAGGGGGCTGGAAACACCATATATTTT.

This chain links TRBV18 with TRBJ2-7; a possible D gene is TRBD1 (5 bases). The CDR3 totals 16 residues. V lost 4 bases and J 3 bases, leaving 19 bases between the germline ends. Germline values: CDR1 KGHSH, CDR2 LQKENI. CDR3: CASSRLGAGQFYEQYF. The CDR3 nucleotides are TGTGCCAGCTCACGCTTAGGGGCAGGCCAATTCTACGAGCAGTACTTC.

The V call is TRBV3-1 (or the pseudogene TRBV3-2), the J call TRBJ1-1; D is uncertain. V dropped 6 bases and J dropped 0 bases, with 14 bases sitting between them. The CDR3 has 15 amino acids. Germline lookup yields CDR1 LGHDT and CDR2 YNNKEL (reference sequence). CDR3 in DNA: TGTGCCAGCAGTAGTGGCTCAGCAGTGAACACTGAAGCTTTCTTT. Amino acid sequence: CASSSGSAVNTEAFF.

The V call is TRBV9, the J call TRBJ2-3; D may be TRBD2 (7 bases). This CDR3 spans 18 amino acids. V lost 0 bases and J lost 3, with 20 bases in between. Germline-derived CDR1 and CDR2 are SGDLS and YYNGEE. The CDR3 DNA follows: TGTGCCAGCAGCGTAGCTACCGCGGGGGCGTTGCAGACAGATACGCAGTATTTT. Encoded protein: CASSVATAGALQTDTQYF.

The chain couples TRBV7-9 to TRBJ2-5, with unresolved D. Deletions cut 1 base from V and 4 bases from J, with 7 bases between. Per germline, CDR1 SEHNR and CDR2 FQNEAQ (reference sequence). This CDR3 has 13 residues. This CDR3 reads CASSLGRSETQYF. DNA for the CDR3: TGTGCCAGCAGCTTAGGCAGGTCAGAGACCCAGTACTTC.